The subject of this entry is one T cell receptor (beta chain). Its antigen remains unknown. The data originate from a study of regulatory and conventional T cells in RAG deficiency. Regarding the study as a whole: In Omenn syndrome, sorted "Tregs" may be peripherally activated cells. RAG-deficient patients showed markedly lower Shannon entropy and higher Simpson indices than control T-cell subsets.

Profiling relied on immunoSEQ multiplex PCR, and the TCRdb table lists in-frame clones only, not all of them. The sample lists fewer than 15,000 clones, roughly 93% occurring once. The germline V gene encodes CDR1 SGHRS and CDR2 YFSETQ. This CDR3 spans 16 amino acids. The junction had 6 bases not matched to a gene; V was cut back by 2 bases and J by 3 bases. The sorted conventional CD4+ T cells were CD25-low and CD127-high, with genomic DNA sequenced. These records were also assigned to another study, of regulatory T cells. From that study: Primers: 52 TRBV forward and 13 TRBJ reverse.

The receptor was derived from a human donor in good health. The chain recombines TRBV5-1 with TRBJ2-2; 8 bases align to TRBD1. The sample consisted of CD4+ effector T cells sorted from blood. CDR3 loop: CASSFGDRSDTGELFF. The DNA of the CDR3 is TGCGCCAGCAGCTTCGGGGACAGGTCGGACACCGGGGAGCTGTTTTTT. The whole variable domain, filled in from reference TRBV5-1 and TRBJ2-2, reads KAGVTQTPRYLIKTRGQQVTLSCSPISGHRSVSWYQQTPGQGLQFLFEYFSETQRNKGNFPGRFSGRQFSNSRSEMNVSTLELGDSALYLCASSFGDRSDTGELFFGEGSRLTVL.